The 27 T cell receptor beta chains below all came from one sample that was sequenced in a study of response to subunit inactivated influenza vaccine. TCRdb used MiXCR to reprocess the RT-PCR reads, holding one entry per CDR3 protein. This table has around 540,000 distinct CDR3 sequences, approximately 10% appearing once. The sequenced sample was PBMCs from blood, obtained on the day of vaccination. The receptors were gathered from a man aged 45-65 years who received an inactivated influenza vaccine.

This chain joins TRBV28 and TRBJ2-1; 8 bases are a match to TRBD2. Per germline, CDR1 MDHEN and CDR2 SYDVKM. V gave up 5 bases and J gave up 0 bases; unmatched junction bases: 9. There are 17 residues in the CDR3. The CDR3 region is CASSQHRTSGSYNEQFF. The DNA for the CDR3 is TGTGCCAGCAGTCAACACCGCACTAGCGGCTCCTACAATGAGCAGTTCTTC.

The table lists this clonotype with a few counts. The chain has TRBV15 and TRBJ1-5; D ambiguous. CDR3 length: 13 amino acids. The V gene's germline CDR1 is LNHNV and CDR2 YYDKDF (reference sequence). Trimming took 4 bases from V and 4 from J, leaving 8 bases between them. The CDR3 here is CATSIGSNQPQHF. CDR3 DNA: TGTGCCACCAGCATTGGAAGTAATCAGCCCCAGCATTTT.

This clonotype appeared many times. V is TRBV12-3 or TRBV12-4 and J is TRBJ2-1; possible D gene TRBD2, 5 bases. V gave up 6 bases and J gave up 7 bases, with 19 bases separating them. This CDR3 region has 15 residues. CDR3 residues: CASSPGPRGPNEQFF. Written as DNA, the CDR3 is TGTGCCAGCAGCCCGGGTCCAAGAGGGCCTAATGAGCAGTTCTTC.

In this sample, this clonotype turned up a few times. This chain joins TRBV20-1 and TRBJ2-7; TRBD2 agrees at 8 bases. Germline V gene lookup returns CDR1 DFQATT and CDR2 SNEGSKA (reference sequence). The V and J ends lost 6 bases and 1 base, in that order; junction bases with no gene match: 8. The CDR3 loop spans 14 amino acids. CDR3 sequence (DNA): TGCAGTGCCGTGGCGGGGGGCAAGTCCTACGAGCAGTACTTC. Residues: CSAVAGGKSYEQYF.

This chain links TRBV6-2 or TRBV6-3 with TRBJ2-3, with 8 bases that match TRBD2. Germline V gene sequence: CDR1 MNHEY, CDR2 SVGEGT. The CDR3 runs 17 residues. V lost 5 bases and J lost 5; bases outside the gene matches: 15. CDR3 amino acids: CASSRNRAGDIRDTQYF. The CDR3, as DNA: TGTGCCAGCAGTCGCAACCGAGCGGGGGATATTAGAGATACGCAGTATTTT.

This clonotype was detected many times. V and J are TRBV5-6 and TRBJ2-2; a possible D gene is TRBD2 (5 bases). The CDR3 covers 15 residues. The germline CDR1 and CDR2 sequences are SGHDT and YYEEEE. The V end lost 4 bases, the J end lost 2 bases, and 12 bases lay between the germline ends. CDR3 amino acids: CASSLPTGNTGELFF. The CDR3 nucleotides read TGTGCCAGCAGCCTTCCCACGGGAAACACCGGGGAGCTGTTTTTT.

In this sample, this clonotype turned up many times. The chain carries TRBV20-1 and TRBJ1-2, with unresolved D. V lost 5 bases to trimming and J lost 9 bases, with 10 bases between them. Per the germline V gene, CDR1 is DFQATT and CDR2 is SNEGSKA (reference sequence). The CDR3 is made up of 10 amino acids. The CDR3 coding sequence is TGCAGTGCTCCCGTAGGGAGCTACACCTTC. This encodes CSAPVGSYTF.

This clonotype was found many times. This chain uses TRBV28 with TRBJ1-2, with D hard to call. The CDR3 consists of 11 residues. V dropped 6 bases and J dropped 7 bases, with 9 bases sitting between them. CDR1 and CDR2 (germline): MDHEN, SYDVKM. The CDR3 sequence is CASRRERGYTF. CDR3 sequence (DNA): TGTGCCAGCAGAAGGGAACGTGGCTACACCTTC.

This clonotype was seen a handful of times. The chain couples TRBV5-1 to TRBJ2-2; possibly TRBD1 for D (6 bases). CDR3 length equals 16 residues. CDR1 and CDR2 (germline): SGHRS, YFSETQ. Trimming pared 1 base from V and 4 bases from J, leaving 14 bases between. CDR3 sequence reads: CASSLTKGGATGELFF. In DNA form, the CDR3 reads TGCGCCAGCAGCTTGACAAAAGGGGGAGCCACCGGGGAGCTGTTTTTT.

A word on this clonotype: Germline and junction disagree at one end, which may indicate a read error. The rearrangement links TRBV5-5 to TRBJ1-5; D unresolved. The germline V gene has CDR1 SGHKS and CDR2 YYEKEE (reference sequence). CDR3 length: 15 amino acids. As DNA, the CDR3 is TGTGCCACCAGCTCTGGCGCGGGATCCTATCAGCCCCAGCATTTT. Translation gives CATSSGAGSYQPQHF.

The chain is built from TRBV6-2 or TRBV6-3 and TRBJ2-1, with 8 bases fitting TRBD1. Germline V gives CDR1 MNHEY, CDR2 SVGEGT. There are 14 residues in the CDR3. V trimming: 5 bases; J trimming: 9 bases; junction bases outside the gene matches: 9. In DNA form, the CDR3 reads TGTGCCAGCAGTATACAGCAGGGGGCCCGTGAGCAGTTCTTC. Its protein product is CASSIQQGAREQFF.

This clonotype has only a few counts. The chain is built from TRBV10-3 and TRBJ2-1, with D possibly TRBD2 on 6 matching bases. The ends were cut back, 10 bases at V and 7 bases at J, with 11 bases in the middle. The CDR3 has 11 residues. Germline CDR1 ENHRY, CDR2 SYGVKD. The CDR3, as DNA: TGTGCCACGACTCGGGAGAATGAGCAGTTCTTC. It yields the protein CATTRENEQFF.

J is TRBJ2-7 and V is TRBV12-3 or TRBV12-4; a possible D gene is TRBD2 (6 bases). The CDR3 has 11 residues. Trimming left V 4 bases short and J 12 bases short, with 13 bases between. The CDR3 sequence: CASSSTRGPYF. CDR3 in DNA: TGTGCCAGCAGTTCCACGCGGGGCCCGTACTTC.

As to this clonotype: The junction departs from germline at one end; a sequencing error may be responsible. The J gene is TRBJ2-3, the V gene TRBV9; 11 bases fit TRBD2. The CDR3 is made up of 15 amino acids. Germline values: CDR1 SGDLS, CDR2 YYNGEE. CDR3 nucleotide sequence: TGTGCCAGCAGCGCGGGACTAGCGGACACAAATACGCAGTATTTT. This translates into CASSAGLADTNTQYF.

This chain links TRBV7-9 with TRBJ2-1, with D perhaps matching TRBD2 (6 bases). The CDR3 spans 17 residues. V shed 5 bases and J shed 3 bases, with 20 bases lying between them. Germline V gives CDR1 SEHNR, CDR2 FQNEAQ (reference sequence). CDR3 sequence (DNA): TGTGCCAGCAGCCCCCCTGTGGCGGGGAGGAGCTACAATGAGCAGTTCTTC. Its translation is CASSPPVAGRSYNEQFF.

This clonotype was counted ten times or more. The chain is built from TRBV14 and TRBJ2-5; D remains unclear. CDR3 size: 12 residues. Germline CDR1 is SGHDN and CDR2 is FVKESK. The V end lost 5 bases, the J end lost 7 bases, and 11 bases lay between the germline ends. The CDR3 DNA reads as TGTGCCAGCAGCTCCGCCGACGGGACCCAGTACTTC. Its translation is CASSSADGTQYF.

The V and J genes are TRBV4-3 and TRBJ2-2; D is perhaps TRBD1 (5 bases). This CDR3 contains 15 residues. In germline, CDR1 is LGHNA, CDR2 YSLEER. V shed 4 bases and J shed 4 bases, with 13 bases lying between them. The CDR3 DNA is TGCGCCAGCAGCCCGCATTGGGGCCGCACCGGGGAGCTGTTTTTT. It codes for CASSPHWGRTGELFF.

This clonotype was seen at least ten times. This chain connects TRBV4-2 to TRBJ1-1, with D maybe TRBD1 (5 bases). CDR1 is LGHNA, CDR2 YNFKEQ, per germline. CDR3 length: 15 residues. With 0 bases removed from V and 4 bases from J, the gap between germline ends came to 12 bases. The CDR3 coding sequence is TGTGCCAGCAGCCAAGATCTGGGACCTGGCACTGAAGCTTTCTTT. Its protein is CASSQDLGPGTEAFF.

This clonotype was seen a handful of times. This sequence joins TRBV2 and TRBJ2-1; 12 bases match TRBD2. CDR1 and CDR2 (germline): SNHLY, FYNNEI. J was trimmed by 2 bases and V by 11 bases; bases with no gene match: 7. The CDR3 totals 15 residues. The CDR3 coding sequence is TGTGCCGGGGCGACTAGCGGGAGTGCCTACAATGAGCAGTTCTTC. Translated, it gives CAGATSGSAYNEQFF. The variable domain in full, completed from reference TRBV2 and TRBJ2-1, reads EPEVTQTPSHQVTQMGQEVILRCVPISNHLYFYWYRQILGQKVEFLVSFYNNEISEKSEIFDDQFSVERPDGSNFTLKIRSTKLEDSAMYFCAGATSGSAYNEQFFGPGTRLTVL.

The chain uses TRBV6-6 and TRBJ2-1; possibly TRBD1 or TRBD2 for D (6 bases each). The CDR3 loop spans 13 amino acids. Deletions cut 5 bases from V and 4 bases from J, with 9 bases between. CDR1 is MNHNY and CDR2 is SVGAGI in the germline V gene (reference sequence). The CDR3 loop is CASSKGGYNEQFF. CDR3 nucleotide sequence: TGTGCCAGCAGTAAGGGGGGATACAATGAGCAGTTCTTC.

The chain links TRBV7-6 to TRBJ2-7; D uncertain. This CDR3 comprises 14 residues. CDR1 is SGHVS, CDR2 FNYEAQ, per germline. With 5 bases removed from V and 3 bases from J, the gap between germline ends came to 14 bases. The CDR3 DNA sequence: TGTGCCAGCAGCGCGCGCCCAGACAACTACGAGCAGTACTTC. This encodes CASSARPDNYEQYF.

The J gene is TRBJ2-3, the V gene TRBV6-2 or TRBV6-3, with D possibly being TRBD1 or TRBD2 (6 bases each). The CDR3 is 13 amino acids. Germline CDR1 is MNHEY and CDR2 is SVGEGT. The V end lost 5 bases, the J end lost 4 bases, and 10 bases lay between the germline ends. The CDR3 coding sequence is TGTGCCAGCAGTAGGGGGGTTGCAGATACGCAGTATTTT. Its protein is CASSRGVADTQYF.

CDR3 sequence reads: CASSVAAGDRETQYF. The DNA of the CDR3 is TGTGCCAGCAGCGTAGCGGCGGGCGACCGGGAGACCCAGTACTTC. V gene TRBV9 combines with J gene TRBJ2-5, with a tentative D call TRBD2 (5 bases). The germline V and J ends were trimmed by 0 bases and 5 bases, with 14 bases remaining between them. Germline V gene data show CDR1 as SGDLS and CDR2 as YYNGEE. The CDR3 sequence is 15 residues long.

This clonotype was recorded many times. J is TRBJ1-1 and V is TRBV20-1; tentatively, D is TRBD1 (6 bases). Germline values: CDR1 DFQATT, CDR2 SNEGSKA (reference sequence). The CDR3 loop spans 13 amino acids. V lost 5 bases and J 8 bases, leaving 18 bases between the germline ends. CDR3 coding DNA: TGCAGTGCTGACCGGACAGTTTCCACAGAAGCTTTCTTT. It is translated as CSADRTVSTEAFF.

The chain carries TRBV6-6 and TRBJ2-7; possible D gene TRBD1, 5 bases. V lost 2 bases and J 2 bases, leaving 7 bases between the germline ends. The CDR3 is 13 amino acids. Per the germline V gene, CDR1 is MNHNY and CDR2 is SVGAGI (reference sequence). The CDR3 region is CASSYTDTYEQYF. The CDR3, as DNA: TGTGCCAGCAGTTACACGGACACCTACGAGCAGTACTTC.

This sequence joins TRBV7-9 and TRBJ1-1; maybe TRBD1 (5 bases). The CDR3 is 16 amino acids. With 6 bases removed from V and 1 base from J, the gap between germline ends came to 18 bases. Germline V gene sequence: CDR1 SEHNR, CDR2 FQNEAQ (reference sequence). CDR3 nucleotides: TGTGCCAGCAGGGGGCAGAGGCTTTTACAGAACACTGAAGCTTTCTTT. Residues: CASRGQRLLQNTEAFF.

This clonotype has just a few counts. The chain employs TRBV7-2 and TRBJ2-3; D might be TRBD2 (5 bases). In germline, CDR1 is SGHTA, CDR2 FQGNSA. The CDR3 covers 12 residues. V lost 8 bases to trimming and J lost 10 bases, with 16 bases between them. DNA of the CDR3: TGTGCCAGCGGAGATACTAGTCTCGCGCAGTATTTT. Its translation is CASGDTSLAQYF.